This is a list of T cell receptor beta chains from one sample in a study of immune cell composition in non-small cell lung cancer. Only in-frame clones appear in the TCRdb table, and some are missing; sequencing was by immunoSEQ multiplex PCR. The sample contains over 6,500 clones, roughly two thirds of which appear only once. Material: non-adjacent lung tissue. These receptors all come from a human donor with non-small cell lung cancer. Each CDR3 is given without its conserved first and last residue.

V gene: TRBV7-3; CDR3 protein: ASSLGWASGDNEQF
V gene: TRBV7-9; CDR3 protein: ASSPQGTSGYEQY
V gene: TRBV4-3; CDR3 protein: ASSQGLAEVRQY
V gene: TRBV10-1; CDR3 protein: ASSAGSKTQY
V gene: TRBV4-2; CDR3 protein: ASSQAGTNNQPQH
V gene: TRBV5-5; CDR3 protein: ASRAWGTYEQY
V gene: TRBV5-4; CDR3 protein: ASSLGGQMNTEAF
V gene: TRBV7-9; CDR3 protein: ASSSRLHSYNEQF
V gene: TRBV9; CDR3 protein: ASSVSGGNPDTQY
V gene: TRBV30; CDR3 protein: AWSPGINTEAF
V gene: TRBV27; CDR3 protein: ASSFGLPEGNEQF
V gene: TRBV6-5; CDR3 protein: ASSRDSLSGNTIY
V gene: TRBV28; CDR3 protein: ASSLSPSTGPPDTQY
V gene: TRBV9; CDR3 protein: ASSVDPSSVAGEQY
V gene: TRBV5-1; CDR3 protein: ASSSGLMNTEAF
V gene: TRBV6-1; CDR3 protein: ASSELTGETGELF
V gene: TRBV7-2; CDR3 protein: ASSLAASGAPYEQY
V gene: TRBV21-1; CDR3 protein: ATLTGGAGEKLF
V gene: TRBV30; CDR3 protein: AWSPPENTIY
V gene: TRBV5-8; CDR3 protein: ASSLTSNEKLF
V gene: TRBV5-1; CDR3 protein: ASRKTSGRPVDTQY
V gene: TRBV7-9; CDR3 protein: ASSPYSYNEQF
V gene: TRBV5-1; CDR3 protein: ASSLGKTGARQF
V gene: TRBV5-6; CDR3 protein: ASSFFNSYEQY
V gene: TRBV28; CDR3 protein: ASSPGGGTGELF
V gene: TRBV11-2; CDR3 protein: ASSSTWIPVPYEQY
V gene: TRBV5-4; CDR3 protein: ASSLAGTQETQY